This is a list of T cell receptor beta chains from one sample in a study of T cells expressing NK-cell markers. TCRdb re-called the 5' RACE reads, yielding one record per CDR3 amino acid sequence without DNA. The sample table includes 150,000 or so distinct CDR3 sequences. The sequencing sample was made of blood T cells: a sorted CD56 or NKG2C T cell subset, CD4+ or CD8+ T cells, or bulk PBMC T cells (not recorded which). The receptor set was obtained from a woman between 50 and 59 years old in good health. The CDR3 runs from the conserved cysteine through the conserved F or W. Each record gives: CDR3 protein, J gene, V gene.

cdr3_aa: CSARPRGVGSYNEQFF
j_call: TRBJ2-1
v_call: TRBV20-1

cdr3_aa: CSARAGREGYTF
j_call: TRBJ1-2
v_call: TRBV20-1

cdr3_aa: CASSQLGTDLEAFF
j_call: TRBJ1-1
v_call: TRBV27

cdr3_aa: CASSSIQSHTEAFF
j_call: TRBJ1-1
v_call: TRBV5-1

cdr3_aa: CSAVPLGGRADFPLIGDTQYF
j_call: TRBJ2-3
v_call: TRBV29-1

cdr3_aa: CASGGLRTGVDTQYF
j_call: TRBJ2-3
v_call: TRBV12-5

cdr3_aa: CASDGQPYGYTF
j_call: TRBJ1-2
v_call: TRBV9

cdr3_aa: CASSSRLAGGPSDEQFF
j_call: TRBJ2-1
v_call: TRBV9

cdr3_aa: CASSSPRGGTDTQYF
j_call: TRBJ2-3
v_call: TRBV12-3/TRBV12-4

cdr3_aa: CASNPGQAINEQFF
j_call: TRBJ2-1
v_call: TRBV2

cdr3_aa: CASSPTGFGDTQYF
j_call: TRBJ2-3
v_call: TRBV14

cdr3_aa: CASSGAGPYEQYF
j_call: TRBJ2-7
v_call: TRBV10-2

cdr3_aa: CASSQQGGREQYF
j_call: TRBJ2-7
v_call: TRBV7-7

cdr3_aa: CASSGGGPLGEQYF
j_call: TRBJ2-7
v_call: TRBV9

cdr3_aa: CASSLIGRLGTSSGQYF
j_call: TRBJ2-7
v_call: TRBV27

cdr3_aa: CAIVVGSGNTIYF
j_call: TRBJ1-3
v_call: TRBV10-3

cdr3_aa: CASSSELMGTFF
j_call: TRBJ2-1
v_call: TRBV6-5

cdr3_aa: CASSLDGITNYGYTF
j_call: TRBJ1-2
v_call: TRBV5-1

cdr3_aa: CASTTRDGVVGYGELFF
j_call: TRBJ2-2
v_call: TRBV6-5

cdr3_aa: CASSSWGGGDEQYF
j_call: TRBJ2-7
v_call: TRBV28

cdr3_aa: CASQGIQETQYF
j_call: TRBJ2-5
v_call: TRBV11-2

cdr3_aa: CASQTGNEQFF
j_call: TRBJ2-1
v_call: TRBV24-1

cdr3_aa: CAGKDTKEAFF
j_call: TRBJ1-1
v_call: TRBV2

cdr3_aa: CASSYSNYVLGRRGYNEQFF
j_call: TRBJ2-1
v_call: TRBV6-6

cdr3_aa: CASSLGTQNTEAFF
j_call: TRBJ1-1
v_call: TRBV5-1

cdr3_aa: CASSPTGEHYGYTF
j_call: TRBJ1-2
v_call: TRBV7-2

cdr3_aa: CASSLGTSYNSPLHF
j_call: TRBJ1-6
v_call: TRBV12-3/TRBV12-4

cdr3_aa: CSARGTGTWETQYF
j_call: TRBJ2-5
v_call: TRBV20-1

cdr3_aa: CASSIHLSGSSYNEQFF
j_call: TRBJ2-1
v_call: TRBV27

cdr3_aa: CASGLGSLNTEAFF
j_call: TRBJ1-1
v_call: TRBV12-5

cdr3_aa: CASSKIASSYNEQFF
j_call: TRBJ2-1
v_call: TRBV19

cdr3_aa: CASSGRATYEQYF
j_call: TRBJ2-7
v_call: TRBV11-3

cdr3_aa: CSARDFYEQFF
j_call: TRBJ2-1
v_call: TRBV20-1

cdr3_aa: CASSLRGEPRDTQYF
j_call: TRBJ2-3
v_call: TRBV5-6

cdr3_aa: CASSITGGNEQFF
j_call: TRBJ2-1
v_call: TRBV19

cdr3_aa: CAISEKESSYNEQFF
j_call: TRBJ2-1
v_call: TRBV10-3

cdr3_aa: CASSPRTGNTDTQYF
j_call: TRBJ2-3
v_call: TRBV27